What follows are 23 T cell receptor beta chains derived from one specimen sequenced in a study of blood T cell repertoires in COVID-19. The method was immunoSEQ multiplex PCR; TCRdb's version includes in-frame clones alone and lacks a portion of them. The sample records roughly 170,000 clones, more than 75% being singletons. Sequencing was carried out using peripheral blood. These TCRs come from a man aged 35 to 55 with active or convalescent COVID-19.

This rearrangement joins TRBV20-1 to TRBJ2-3, with 9 bases aligning to TRBD2. This CDR3 region has 15 residues. Germline V gives CDR1 DFQATT, CDR2 SNEGSKA (reference sequence). With V trimmed by 3 bases and J by 2 bases, 6 bases remained unmatched. For the CDR3, the DNA is TGCAGTGCTAGTGGGCTAGCGGGGACCACAGATACGCAGTATTTT. Amino acid sequence: CSASGLAGTTDTQYF.

This chain connects TRBV30 to TRBJ2-1; 9 bases map to TRBD1. The junction had 5 bases not matched to a gene; V was cut back by 0 bases and J by 5 bases. Germline V CDR1 and CDR2: GTSNPN, SVGIG (reference sequence). This CDR3 contains 15 residues. The chain's CDR3 is CAWSVGTGIHNEQFF. Here the CDR3 DNA reads TGTGCCTGGAGTGTTGGGACAGGGATTCACAATGAGCAGTTCTTC.

This clone was recorded only once. V and J are TRBV6-6 and TRBJ2-2; D unclear. This CDR3 spans 12 amino acids. Germline CDR1 is MNHNY and CDR2 is SVGAGI (reference sequence). V gave up 10 bases and J gave up 0 bases, with 6 bases separating them. CDR3 sequence (DNA): TGTGCCATCCATTCGAACACCGGGGAGCTGTTTTTT. It codes for CAIHSNTGELFF.

The V and J genes are TRBV7-2 and TRBJ2-5; 12 bases align to TRBD2. CDR1 SGHTA and CDR2 FQGNSA come from the germline V gene. The CDR3 runs 14 residues. J gave up 3 bases and V 7 bases, and 3 bases lay outside the gene matches. The CDR3 coding sequence is TGTGCCAGCAAACGACTAGCGGGGGAAGAGACCCAGTACTTC. Translation gives CASKRLAGEETQYF.

The V call is TRBV5-1, the J call TRBJ1-4; 7 nucleotides agree with TRBD1. This CDR3 region has 16 residues. The V gene's germline CDR1 is SGHRS and CDR2 YFSETQ. V lost 4 bases to trimming and J lost 0 bases; unmatched junction nucleotides: 6. The CDR3 nucleotides are TGCGCCAGCAGCCGGGACAGAATTGCAACTAATGAAAAACTGTTTTTT. The encoded protein is CASSRDRIATNEKLFF.

The chain couples TRBV3-1 (or the pseudogene TRBV3-2) to TRBJ2-1; 12 bases map to TRBD2. The length of the CDR3 is 15 residues. With 5 bases clipped from V and 2 bases from J, the junction kept 1 base outside the gene matches. CDR1 and CDR2 (germline): LGHDT, YNNKEL (reference sequence). The CDR3 bases are TGTGCCAGCAGCTCTAGCGGGGGGGCCTACAATGAGCAGTTCTTC. Its protein is CASSSSGGAYNEQFF.

V gene TRBV6-5 combines with J gene TRBJ1-1; D possibly corresponds to TRBD1 (6 bases). Trimming removed 5 bases at V and 7 bases at J, with 14 bases between. Germline V gives CDR1 MNHEY, CDR2 SVGAGI. This CDR3 region has 13 residues. The CDR3 DNA follows: TGTGCCAGCAGTAAAATCGGACAGATTGAAGCTTTCTTT. Its protein product is CASSKIGQIEAFF.

This chain uses TRBV2 with TRBJ1-2; TRBD1 is a possible D gene (5 bases). The germline V and J ends were trimmed by 6 bases and 4 bases, with 15 bases remaining between them. CDR1 and CDR2 (germline): SNHLY, FYNNEI. This CDR3 comprises 14 residues. CDR3 sequence reads: CASRMSGPSYGYTF. CDR3 in DNA: TGTGCCAGCAGGATGTCAGGGCCCAGCTATGGCTACACCTTC.

The V call is TRBV2, the J call TRBJ1-2; 8 bases are shared with TRBD1. The germline V gene has CDR1 SNHLY and CDR2 FYNNEI. The CDR3 spans 15 residues. V trimming: 2 bases; J trimming: 6 bases; junction bases outside the gene matches: 8. The CDR3 loop is CASSELGQEVHGYTF. CDR3 nucleotide sequence: TGTGCCAGCAGTGAATTGGGACAGGAAGTCCATGGCTACACCTTC.

The rearrangement joins TRBV2 to TRBJ2-1; 14 bases fit TRBD2. The CDR3 totals 16 residues. Trimming at V came to 7 bases and at J to 10 bases, leaving 12 bases not matched to a gene. Per the germline V gene, CDR1 is SNHLY and CDR2 is FYNNEI. CDR3 loop: CASNKPGLAGEGEQFF. CDR3 in DNA: TGTGCCAGCAACAAACCGGGACTAGCGGGGGAGGGGGAGCAGTTCTTC.

The chain carries TRBV28 and TRBJ2-7; D gene ambiguous. The CDR3 length is 11 residues. V was pared by 5 bases and J by 5 bases, with 7 bases between. From germline, CDR1 is MDHEN and CDR2 SYDVKM. CDR3 loop: CASSGQDEQYF. CDR3 coding DNA: TGTGCCAGCAGTGGCCAGGACGAGCAGTACTTC.

The rearrangement links TRBV7-9 to TRBJ2-7; tentative D call: TRBD2 (6 bases). The CDR3 has 15 residues. Trimming shortened V by 3 bases and J by 2 bases, and 14 bases separated the two germline ends. From germline, CDR1 is SEHNR and CDR2 FQNEAQ (reference sequence). The CDR3 DNA sequence: TGTGCCAGCAGCTTGGTCCGGGACTGGACCTACGAGCAGTACTTC. Encoded protein: CASSLVRDWTYEQYF.

This clone was recorded once. The chain carries TRBV14 and TRBJ2-1; 8 nucleotides line up with TRBD2. The germline V gene has CDR1 SGHDN and CDR2 FVKESK. CDR3 length: 14 amino acids. With 4 bases clipped from V and 7 bases from J, the junction kept 6 bases outside the gene matches. In nucleotides, the CDR3 is TGTGCCAGCAGCCGGCCCGGGACTAGTAATGAGCAGTTCTTC. Translated: CASSRPGTSNEQFF.

The chain recombines TRBV5-1 with TRBJ1-1; the match to TRBD1 covers 8 bases. Per the germline V gene, CDR1 is SGHRS and CDR2 is YFSETQ. Trimming took 4 bases from V and 0 from J; bases not matched to a gene: 11. This CDR3 has 17 residues. The CDR3 DNA follows: TGCGCCAGCAGCCCCTGGACAGGGCAAGAAATGAACACTGAAGCTTTCTTT. Residues: CASSPWTGQEMNTEAFF.

V and J are TRBV12-3 or TRBV12-4 and TRBJ2-2; 7 bases agree with TRBD1. Trimming took 5 bases from V and 6 from J; bases not matched to a gene: 3. The CDR3 sequence is 13 residues long. CDR3 DNA sequence: TGTGCCAGCAGTGAGACAGGGCCCGGGGAGCTGTTTTTT. It is translated as CASSETGPGELFF.

On this clone itself: The same CDR3 also results from other DNA sequences found in this sample. The rearrangement uses TRBV5-5 and TRBJ1-2; D unresolved. The germline V gene has CDR1 SGHKS and CDR2 YYEKEE (reference sequence). The CDR3 is 14 residues long. The V end was cut by 0 bases, the J end by 8 bases, with 14 bases between. The CDR3 region has the DNA TGTGCCAGCAGCTTGGCCGTCGGGGAGGAGGGCTACACCTTC. Its protein is CASSLAVGEEGYTF.

The chain carries TRBV4-3 and TRBJ1-1; 10 bases align to TRBD1. Germline V gene lookup returns CDR1 LGHNA and CDR2 YSLEER. After removal of 6 bases from V and 5 bases from J, the junction contained 3 bases not matched to a gene. The CDR3 runs 13 residues. The CDR3 is CASSRTGGTEAFF. The CDR3, as DNA: TGCGCCAGCAGTAGGACAGGGGGAACTGAAGCTTTCTTT.

The chain couples TRBV7-9 to TRBJ2-3; 15 bases line up with TRBD2. The junction had 14 bases not matched to a gene; V was cut back by 6 bases and J by 4 bases. CDR3 length equals 19 residues. The germline CDR1 and CDR2 sequences are SEHNR and FQNEAQ (reference sequence). The CDR3 is CASRGFGTSGGSHPDTQYF. CDR3 in DNA: TGTGCCAGCAGGGGATTCGGGACTAGCGGGGGGAGCCATCCAGATACGCAGTATTTT.

The chain combines TRBV30 with TRBJ2-5, with a tentative D call TRBD2 (6 bases). Germline V gene data show CDR1 as GTSNPN and CDR2 as SVGIG (reference sequence). The CDR3 has 13 residues. Deletions cut 5 bases from V and 5 bases from J, with 15 bases between. CDR3 sequence: CAWGRGTGETQYF. The CDR3 coding sequence is TGTGCCTGGGGGCGGGGCACGGGGGAGACCCAGTACTTC.

The V call is TRBV9, the J call TRBJ2-1, with TRBD2 matching 15 bases. V lost 0 bases and J lost 7; bases outside the gene matches: 2. The germline CDR1 and CDR2 sequences are SGDLS and YYNGEE. This CDR3 has 16 amino acids. The CDR3: CASSVAGTSGRNEQFF. The CDR3 region has the DNA TGTGCCAGCAGCGTAGCTGGGACTAGCGGGAGGAATGAGCAGTTCTTC.

Only a few counts were recorded for this clone. The rearrangement links TRBV5-5 to TRBJ2-1; TRBD1 aligns across 7 bases. The CDR3 spans 17 residues. V shed 1 base, J shed 6 bases, and the junction held 13 bases outside the gene matches. Per the germline V gene, CDR1 is SGHKS and CDR2 is YYEKEE (reference sequence). This CDR3 reads CASSLKVLPTGSNEQFF. As DNA, the CDR3 is TGTGCCAGCAGCTTGAAAGTCCTACCGACAGGGTCCAATGAGCAGTTCTTC.

This clone occurred a few times. DNA for the CDR3: TGTGCCACCTCTTTAGGGGGCGCGAGCAATCAGCCCCAGCATTTT. It encodes CATSLGGASNQPQHF. This chain links TRBV10-3 with TRBJ1-5, with 7 bases matching TRBD1. CDR1 is ENHRY and CDR2 is SYGVKD in the germline V gene. With V trimmed by 10 bases and J by 1 base, 10 bases remained unmatched. There are 15 residues in the CDR3.

This clone was counted a single time. The chain recombines TRBV7-3 with TRBJ2-3; TRBD2 matches 10 bases. The junction had 9 bases not matched to a gene; V was cut back by 0 bases and J by 0 bases. This CDR3 spans 19 amino acids. Germline values: CDR1 SGHTA, CDR2 FQGTGA. This CDR3 is CASSLTPLAGAASTDTQYF. The CDR3 region has the DNA TGTGCCAGCAGCTTAACCCCGCTAGCGGGGGCGGCGAGCACAGATACGCAGTATTTT. Full variable domain (missing parts from reference TRBV7-3 and TRBJ2-3): GAGVSQTPSNKVTEKGKYVELRCDPISGHTALYWYRQSLGQGPEFLIYFQGTGAADDSGLPNDRFFAVRPEGSVSTLKIQRTERGDSAVYLCASSLTPLAGAASTDTQYFGPGTRLTVL.